This TCR beta chain originates from a study of blood T cells in healthy people across ages. A second PCR, run for about 7 to 11 cycles, used a sample-barcoded 5' primer plus a J-beta primer mix. TCRdb reanalysed the 5' RACE reads using MiXCR and keeps one entry per CDR3 protein. The sample consists of about 1.1 million distinct CDR3 sequences, roughly two fifths of them appearing once. In terms of origin and age, donors were healthy Caucasian individuals from Russia aged about 6 to 90. Trimming took 2 bases from V and 7 from J, leaving 11 bases between them. The V gene's germline CDR1 is SGHTA and CDR2 FQGNSA. This CDR3 is built from 14 residues.

The J gene is TRBJ1-4, the V gene TRBV7-2; D unclear. Sequencing was performed on blood. The receptor's source is a young man in good health. The chain's CDR3 is CASSLTMSLEKLFF. The DNA of the CDR3 is TGTGCCAGCAGCTTAACAATGTCTCTTGAAAAACTGTTTTTT.